This TCR beta chain is drawn from a study of blood T cell repertoires in COVID-19. For the study at large: Acute and convalescent COVID-19 samples came from the United States, Italy and Spain. The cDNA or gDNA used as material had been derived from T cells, B-cell-depleted T cells, or PBMCs.

Germline V gene lookup returns CDR1 SEHNR and CDR2 FQNEAQ (reference sequence). The V segment lost 4 bases and the J segment 5 bases; nucleotides outside the gene matches: 13. The CDR3 is 16 amino acids. Original data processing: Reference gene primer amplification gave nucleated cell count estimates. This table comes from immunoSEQ multiplex PCR, and its TCRdb copy is limited to in-frame clones, with some not included. The DNA gave D and trimming, while V, J and clone size come from that table. The sample contains more than 65,000 clones, around 83% of which appear only once. This receptor was identified in a man older than 75 with acute or convalescent COVID-19. The V call is TRBV7-9, the J call TRBJ2-7; 8 bases fit TRBD2. The sequenced sample consisted of peripheral blood. Written as DNA, the CDR3 is TGTGCCAGCAGCTCCTATTCGGGGGGGAGGAGGAACGAGCAGTACTTC. Its protein product is CASSSYSGGRRNEQYF. Full variable domain (missing parts from reference TRBV7-9 and TRBJ2-7): DTGVSQNPRHKITKRGQNVTFRCDPISEHNRLYWYRQTLGQGPEFLTYFQNEAQLEKSRLLSDRFSAERPKGSFSTLEIQRTEQGDSAMYLCASSSYSGGRRNEQYFGPGTRLTVT.